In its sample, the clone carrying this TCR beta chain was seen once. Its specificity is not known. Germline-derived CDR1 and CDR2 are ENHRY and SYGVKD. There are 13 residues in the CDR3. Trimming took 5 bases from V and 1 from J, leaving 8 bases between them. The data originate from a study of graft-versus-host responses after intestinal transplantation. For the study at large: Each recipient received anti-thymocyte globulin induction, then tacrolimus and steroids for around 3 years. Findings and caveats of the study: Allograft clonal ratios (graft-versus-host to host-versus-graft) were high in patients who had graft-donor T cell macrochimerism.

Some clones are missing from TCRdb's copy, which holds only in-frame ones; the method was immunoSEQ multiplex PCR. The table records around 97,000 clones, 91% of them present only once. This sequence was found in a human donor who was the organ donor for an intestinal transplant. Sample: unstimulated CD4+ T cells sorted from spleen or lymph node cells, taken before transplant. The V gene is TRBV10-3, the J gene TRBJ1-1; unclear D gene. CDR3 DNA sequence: TGTGCCATCAGTACCCGGGGGAACACTGAAGCTTTCTTT. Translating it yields CAISTRGNTEAFF.